This note documents a single T cell receptor (beta chain) sequence. Which antigen it targets is not known. The record has no base qualities; no much larger clone is one base away. These data belong to a study of shared clonotypes between healthy human individuals (dated by TCRdb to 2020 to 2021). As for the study more broadly: A couple of women and a few men aged 18 to 49 years were included in the cohort. Leukapheresis yielded between about 0.85 and 9 billion PBMCs per donor. To estimate repertoire size and how much clonotypes are shared between individuals, the study performed deep sequencing of blood TCR repertoires from a handful of healthy adults. For each donor, CD4 naive and CD4 memory were each run on three plates, CD8 naive on two plates, and CD8 memory on one plate. Libraries were prepared and TCR repertoires were sequenced by different laboratories using diverse techniques, in order to increase sequencing depth and limit assay-specific biases.

What the authors observed across the whole study: Clonotypes shared by all four sorted-subset donors showed higher generation probabilities than non-shared clonotypes. Across a handful of donors, around 5% of naive CD4, approximately 3.6% of naive CD8, about 2.3% of memory CD4, and under 0.45% of memory CD8 clonotypes were shared. Naive subsets generally had larger estimated clonotype richness than memory subsets did. Based on pairwise subsampling, the degree of clonotype sharing among donors was expected to be affected by sequencing depth. Sampling was restricted to blood, and TCR repertoires in tissues likely differ from the TCR repertoires found in blood. The genetic and exposure-history diversity represented was limited by the small number of donors. Incomplete sequencing was indicated by rarefaction of sorted-subset datasets, despite the large sequencing depth.

The V and J ends are trimmed by 10 bases and 0 bases, leaving 15 bases between them. Sequences MDHEN (CDR1) and SYDVKM (CDR2) are obtained from the germline V gene. Measured from the cysteine to the phenylalanine, the CDR3 is 15 residues long. Only CDR3 DNA remains: 45 bases, in frame from the first base. CD8 naive samples were obtained by positive selection for CCR7 among CD45RO-negative cells, yielding a CD45RA+CCR7+ population from which TemRA cells were excluded. The donors were healthy, HIV-negative adults with no recently reported acute infections or vaccinations. All donors were Caucasian adults living in Nashville, Tennessee, USA. Blood was collected by leukapheresis, and PBMCs were isolated by Ficoll-Histopaque density gradient centrifugation and then cryopreserved in liquid nitrogen vapor phase. Analytical flow cytometry was used to check the purity and quantity of each magnetically sorted T cell population. Each sorted fraction had its genomic DNA isolated and then quantified by UV absorbance on a Nanodrop 2000c.

Using the deep immunoSEQ assay, multiplex PCR amplified TCR CDR3 regions from genomic DNA. Extracted genomic DNA from each cell subset was distributed evenly across all wells of several immunoSEQ 96-well plates, and each plate was treated as a replicate. Each replicate PCR for sorted subsets received 150 to 250 ng genomic DNA, equal to about 29,000 T cell genomes. The purified libraries were quantified using a Qubit 3.0 fluorometer, sized with a Bioanalyzer 2100, and then quantified again using the KAPA Library Quantification kit. Every immunoSEQ 96-well plate was sequenced on a dedicated single-read 150-cycle Illumina NextSeq 550 flow cell. The authors' pipeline ran thus. Because only junctional sequences without quality scores were contained in the immunoSEQ output, filtering matching that applied to full-length reads could not be performed. To assign V/J genes and CDR3, sequences were annotated against IMGT germline references using PyIR, a Python wrapper for IgBLAST v1.9. Reads were filtered out if the reads had weak V/J assignments (E-value above 1e-6), no CDR3, stop codons, out-of-frame junctions, or ambiguous translated residues. A V3J clonotype was defined by an identical inferred V gene, J gene, and CDR3 amino acid sequence. The percentage overlap between two repertoires was calculated by dividing the number of shared unique clonotypes by the size of the smaller repertoire. Repertoire richness was assessed with RTK rarefaction, the Chao1 estimator, and Recon v2.1 estimates of unobserved clonotypes. Generation probabilities for all TCRbeta clonotypes obtained by the gDNA method from a handful of donors were computed using OLGA. TCRdb stores this immuneACCESS table with in-frame sequences only. Part of the clones is absent; in the studies checked, under half of the shortfall reflects unresolved V genes, and no reason is known for the rest. That table gives V, J and clone size, and the DNA gave D and trimming. Within this sample are a few million clones, with around 93% of them counted one time only. The ten largest account for about 1.6% of the sample.

Sequenced input: naive CD8+ T cells from PBMCs. The sample's cell subset or site, from its label and the paper: CD45RA+CCR7+. The V and J genes are TRBV28 and TRBJ2-2, with an unclear D gene assignment. The clonotype comes from a man in his late teens or twenties in good health. Some clones in this sample may be carry-over from other donors' samples. CDR3 sequence: CATTGVSANTGELFF. The nucleotide sequence is given as TGTGCCACGACCGGAGTATCCGCGAACACCGGGGAGCTGTTTTTT.